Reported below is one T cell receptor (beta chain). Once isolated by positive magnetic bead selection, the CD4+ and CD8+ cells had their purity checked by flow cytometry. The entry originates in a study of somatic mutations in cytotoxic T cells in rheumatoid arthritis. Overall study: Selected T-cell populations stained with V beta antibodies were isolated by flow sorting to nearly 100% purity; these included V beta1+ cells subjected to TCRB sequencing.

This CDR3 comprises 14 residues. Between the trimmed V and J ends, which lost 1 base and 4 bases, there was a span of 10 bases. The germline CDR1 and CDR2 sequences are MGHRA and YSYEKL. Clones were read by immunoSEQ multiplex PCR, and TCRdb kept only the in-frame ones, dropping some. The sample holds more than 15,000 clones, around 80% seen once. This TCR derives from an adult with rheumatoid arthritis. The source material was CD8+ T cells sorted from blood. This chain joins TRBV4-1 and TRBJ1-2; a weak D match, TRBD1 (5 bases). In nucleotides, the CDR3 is TGCGCCAGCAGCCAAGGGGGCTTAACCTATGGCTACACCTTC. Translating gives CASSQGGLTYGYTF.